The sequence of this TCR beta chain was determined in a study of T cells after yellow fever vaccination. Study observations and caveats: Weaker, the secondary response had a peak occurring faster, on day 5 versus 15. Subsequent to the booster, the majority of primary-vaccination clones reappeared (under 98% CD4, 88% CD8).

This clonotype was observed a handful of times. Its antigen is as yet unknown. A single record per CDR3 protein comes from TCRdb applying MiXCR to the 5' RACE reads. Of approximately 93,000 distinct CDR3 sequences detected, around 5.5% appear once; the ten largest clones hold 35% to 50%. Germline V gives CDR1 DFQATT, CDR2 SNEGSKA (reference sequence). The CDR3 length is 13 residues. The junction had 5 bases not matched to a gene; V was cut back by 6 bases and J by 0 bases. The J gene is TRBJ2-7, the V gene TRBV20-1; TRBD1 agrees at 7 bases. The receptor's source is a man younger than 30 who received the YFV17D yellow fever vaccine. The source was CD8+ T cells sorted from PBMCs, collected 10 days after the yellow fever booster vaccination. The CDR3, as DNA: TGCAGTGCAAGGGGGCGAAGCTCCTACGAGCAGTACTTC. Translation: CSARGRSSYEQYF.